The subject of this entry is one T cell receptor (beta chain). No antigen is known for it. The data are from a study of CXCR3-negative and CXCR3-positive naive CD8 T cells (dated by TCRdb to the late 2010s). Turning to the overall study: In total, about 140 million TRB reads were obtained, or roughly 1.5 +/- 0.3 million reads per library. The diversity and physicochemical repertoire analyses included 11 donors pooled from two independent experiments. The TRBV-TRBJ cluster analysis covered naive subsets from about 5 donors and memory cells from 3 donors.

Each CD8+ T cell subset was flow-sorted in triplicate, with some 300,000 cells per subset placed directly into RLT lysis buffer. Naive CD8+ T cells were defined stringently as CD45RO-CCR7+CD27+CD95- to exclude memory contaminants. Using standard density gradient centrifugation, peripheral blood mononuclear cells were isolated from buffy coats. A FACSAria III was used to flow-sort naive CD8+ T cells into CXCR3-negative and CXCR3-positive populations. Total RNA was extracted from sorted cells with an RNeasy Mini Kit. Overall study outcomes, separate from this receptor: Because surface CD5, which is linked to self-reactivity in mice, was comparable between the naive subsets, TCR interaction strength was also inferred from the physicochemical properties of TRB CDR3s. Comparably high repertoire diversity was found in both naive subsets, whereas much lower repertoire diversity was found in memory CD8+ T cells. Within the same donor, TRBV-TRBJ usage looked similar between naive CXCR3-negative and CXCR3-positive cells, but memory cells had distinct patterns. Compared with CXCR3-negative naive cells, CXCR3-positive naive cells had TRB CDR3s with higher hydrophobicity (lower Kidera factor 4), lower energy, and higher strength and volume indices. Freshly isolated PBMCs were used for most assays because CXCR3 expression went down partially after cryopreservation.

Reads for this sample came from a NextSeq 550. The Human TCR Profiling Kit (MiLaboratory) was used to prepare UMI-labeled 5' RACE TRB cDNA libraries. cDNA synthesis used the entire amount of extracted RNA, and PCR amplification then used the entire amount of cDNA produced. The libraries were made side by side, with each library going through the same number of PCR cycles. The study's own analysis went as follows. With a minimum of two reads required per UMI, MIGEC and MiXCR pulled out about 52,000 +/- 9,100 unique UMI-labeled TRB cDNA molecules from each library. Each library averaged 40,000 +/- 10,000 functional in-frame TRB CDR3 nucleotide clonotypes without stop codons. After downsampling to 5000 UMI-labeled TRB molecules per sample, diversity metrics such as normalized Shannon-Wiener and Chao1 were calculated in VDJtools. VDJtools was used to calculate clonotype-size-weighted physicochemical properties of the central five CDR3 residues, namely interaction energy, strength, volume and Kidera factor 4. Each CDR3 protein sequence appears as one entry after TCRdb reprocessed the reads, and no DNA is included. These V and J calls originate from TCRdb's pipeline instead of the authors' own analysis. The sample has fewer than 90,000 distinct CDR3 sequences on record. The ten most abundant clones make up 0.53% of the sample.

The CDR3 measures 15 amino acids from cysteine to phenylalanine. Only the protein sequence is given. The germline V gene yields MNHEY for CDR1 and SVGAGI for CDR2. Input material: naive CXCR3+ CD8+ T cells from blood. Sample cell subset or site, as interpreted from the label and publication: CD45RO-CCR7+CD27+CD95- naive CD8+ T cells expressing CXCR3 (TNR3+). Recombination connected TRBV6-5 to TRBJ1-5; TCRdb gives TRBD1 as the D gene, but with no DNA this cannot be confirmed. This receptor was taken from a human donor in good health. Some clones in this sample may be carry-over from other donors' samples. This receptor carries the CDR3 CASRPLEGEGQPQHF.